Following are 25 T cell receptor beta chains from one sample sequenced in a study of T cells after yellow fever vaccination. From the 5' RACE reads, TCRdb called clonotypes with MiXCR, one entry per CDR3 protein. The data contain about 630,000 distinct CDR3 sequences, about 12% of them seen just once; the ten biggest clones take up approximately 15%. Sequencing was performed on PBMCs, taken on the day of the yellow fever booster vaccination. The receptors stem from a man aged 25 to 40 who received the YFV17D yellow fever vaccine.

The chain combines TRBV27 with TRBJ1-5; D unclear. CDR3 length equals 18 residues. The V gene lost 2 bases and the J gene lost 0 bases, with 17 bases spanning the gap. Germline loops: CDR1 MNHEY, CDR2 SMNVEV (reference sequence). In DNA form, the CDR3 reads TGTGCCAGCAGTTTACTCGGGCCAGACTTCGCTAGCAATCAGCCCCAGCATTTT. This sequence encodes CASSLLGPDFASNQPQHF.

V is TRBV29-1 and J is TRBJ1-1; D is unclear. The germline V gene has CDR1 SQVTM and CDR2 ANQGSEA. Trimming stripped 7 bases from V and 4 bases from J, with 10 bases between. The CDR3 runs 11 residues. CDR3 bases: TGCAGCGGGCTCCCGGTCACTGAAGCTTTCTTT. Protein product: CSGLPVTEAFF.

This clonotype was seen a handful of times. The rearrangement uses TRBV7-2 and TRBJ2-7, with D possibly being TRBD1 or TRBD2 (5 bases each). The CDR3 sequence is 14 residues long. Germline values: CDR1 SGHTA, CDR2 FQGNSA. Between the trimmed V and J ends, which lost 4 bases and 2 bases, there was a span of 12 bases. The chain's CDR3 is CASSSGPAPYEQYF. The DNA for the CDR3 is TGTGCCAGCAGCTCGGGACCGGCCCCCTACGAGCAGTACTTC.

This clonotype was detected a few times. This chain uses TRBV5-1 with TRBJ2-5; D is unresolved. CDR3 length: 15 residues. Trimming cost V 7 bases and J 2 bases, with 18 bases left between them. Germline CDR1 reads SGHRS; CDR2 reads YFSETQ. Here the CDR3 DNA reads TGCGCCAGCGCCGGCCAACCCGCTGCGCAAGAGACCCAGTACTTC. Its protein is CASAGQPAAQETQYF.

The V and J genes are TRBV7-2 and TRBJ2-7; tentative D call: TRBD2 (5 bases). CDR3 size: 15 residues. The germline CDR1 and CDR2 sequences are SGHTA and FQGNSA. V lost 0 bases, J lost 3 bases, and 12 bases lay in between. As DNA, the CDR3 is TGTGCCAGCAGCTTAGCGAGCACGGGGATCTACGAGCAGTACTTC. It codes for CASSLASTGIYEQYF. Looking up the rest from reference TRBV7-2 and TRBJ2-7 gives the full variable domain: GAGVSQSPSNKVTEKGKDVELRCDPISGHTALYWYRQSLGQGLEFLIYFQGNSAPDKSGLPSDRFSAERTGGSVSTLTIQRTQQEDSAVYLCASSLASTGIYEQYFGPGTRLTVT.

A few counts support this clonotype. The chain combines TRBV9 with TRBJ2-7, with a tentative D call TRBD2 (5 bases). Deletions cut 0 bases from V and 6 bases from J, with 16 bases between. The CDR3 consists of 15 residues. The germline gives CDR1 SGDLS, CDR2 YYNGEE. The CDR3 sequence: CASSVDGVSAGEQYF. As DNA, the CDR3 is TGTGCCAGCAGCGTAGATGGGGTCTCCGCGGGCGAGCAGTACTTC. Filled out from reference TRBV9 and TRBJ2-7, the complete variable domain reads DSGVTQTPKHLITATGQRVTLRCSPRSGDLSVYWYQQSLDQGLQFLIQYYNGEERAKGNILERFSAQQFPDLHSELNLSSLELGDSALYFCASSVDGVSAGEQYFGPGTRLTVT.

This clonotype was detected a few times. The chain links TRBV21-1 to TRBJ2-7; the table gives TRBD2 as D, unverified against the DNA. TRBV21-1 is given as a pseudogene. The CDR3 runs to 16 residues. The CDR3 loop is CASTSALTSGSYEQYF. DNA for the CDR3: TGTGCCAGCACCTCCGCCTTGACTAGCGGGAGCTACGAGCAGTACTTC.

The gene calls are TRBV18 and TRBJ1-1; no firm D call. This CDR3 has 14 residues. Germline CDR1 reads KGHSH; CDR2 reads LQKENI. V was shortened by 2 bases and J by 1 base, with 8 bases between the two germline ends. CDR3 in DNA: TGTGCCAGCTCACCATTCACAGAGAACACTGAAGCTTTCTTT. The encoded protein is CASSPFTENTEAFF.

The sample holds a few counts of this clonotype. The genes are TRBV6-1 and TRBJ2-3; unclear D gene. Germline values: CDR1 MNHNS, CDR2 SASEGT. The V and J ends lost 8 bases and 2 bases respectively, with 14 bases between them. The CDR3 is made up of 14 amino acids. In nucleotides, the CDR3 is TGTGCCAGCCGGCGGACCCAGGTCACAGATACGCAGTATTTT. Translation: CASRRTQVTDTQYF.

This clonotype appeared many times. The rearrangement links TRBV5-1 to TRBJ2-1, with unresolved D. The CDR3 length is 13 residues. V lost 2 bases and J lost 8, with 11 bases in between. The germline CDR1 and CDR2 sequences are SGHRS and YFSETQ. The CDR3 protein is CASSFRISDEQFF. The CDR3 nucleotides read TGCGCCAGCAGCTTTCGGATCTCGGATGAGCAGTTCTTC.

The V gene is TRBV5-6, the J gene TRBJ1-2; unclear D gene. V was pared by 0 bases and J by 7 bases, with 10 bases between. Germline lookup yields CDR1 SGHDT and CDR2 YYEEEE. This CDR3 is 13 amino acids long. CDR3 amino acids: CASSLGQLGGYTF. DNA for the CDR3: TGTGCCAGCAGCTTGGGACAATTAGGTGGCTACACCTTC.

The CDR3 spells CASSKTGTRSYNEQFF. The CDR3, as DNA: TGTGCCAGCAGCAAAACCGGGACTAGGTCCTACAATGAGCAGTTCTTC. The chain employs TRBV6-1 and TRBJ2-1; 8 bases are a match to TRBD2. The CDR3 extends over 16 amino acids. Germline CDR1 reads MNHNS; CDR2 reads SASEGT. The junction had 8 bases not matched to a gene; V was cut back by 6 bases and J by 1 base.

This sequence joins TRBV28 and TRBJ2-1; D gene ambiguous. CDR3 size: 12 residues. CDR1 and CDR2 (germline): MDHEN, SYDVKM. V was shortened by 7 bases and J by 4 bases, with 8 bases between the two germline ends. The CDR3 sequence: CASTARYNEQFF. The CDR3 DNA follows: TGTGCCAGCACCGCTCGGTACAATGAGCAGTTCTTC.

The chain carries TRBV4-1 and TRBJ2-1; D remains unclear. The CDR3 contains 17 residues. Germline lookup yields CDR1 MGHRA and CDR2 YSYEKL. V lost 0 bases and J 1 base, leaving 13 bases between the germline ends. CDR3 in DNA: TGCGCCAGCAGCCAAGAGGGAAAGGGATTTTCCTACAATGAGCAGTTCTTC. The encoded protein is CASSQEGKGFSYNEQFF.

Points on this clonotype: The DNA is omitted, as the CDR3 cannot be located on it reliably, and the CDR3 follows TCRdb's listing. The chain carries TRBV5-1 and TRBJ2-7; the table's D gene call, TRBD1, was not cross checked with the DNA. Germline V gene sequence: CDR1 SGHRS, CDR2 YFSETQ. The CDR3 is 12 residues long, counting both termini. The CDR3 region is CASSPEVGQGNF.

J is TRBJ2-4 and V is TRBV19; 10 bases line up with TRBD1. The CDR3 is made up of 14 amino acids. The trim removed 9 bases at V and 6 bases at J, leaving 8 bases unmatched. From germline, CDR1 is LNHDA and CDR2 SQIVND (reference sequence). The CDR3 spells CASSVWDRGNIQYF. Here the CDR3 DNA reads TGTGCCAGCTCGGTATGGGACAGGGGAAACATTCAGTACTTC.

This clonotype has more than one count but fewer than ten. The V and J genes are TRBV12-3 or TRBV12-4 and TRBJ2-7, with D possibly being TRBD1 or TRBD2 (6 bases each). CDR3 length: 15 residues. Deletions cut 3 bases from V and 0 bases from J, with 12 bases between. The CDR3 protein is CASSFGGAGSYEQYF. The CDR3, as DNA: TGTGCCAGCAGTTTCGGGGGCGCAGGCTCCTACGAGCAGTACTTC.

This clonotype was counted many times. Here the CDR3 reads CASSLGTGAQFIQETQYF. The CDR3 coding sequence is TGTGCCAGCAGCTTAGGGACAGGGGCCCAATTCATCCAAGAGACCCAGTACTTC. The chain uses TRBV11-2 and TRBJ2-5; 9 bases agree with TRBD1. V was clipped by 1 base and J by 1 base; unmatched bases: 10. Germline V CDR1 and CDR2: SGHAT, FQNNGV. This CDR3 spans 18 amino acids.

V usage is TRBV5-6 and J usage is TRBJ2-2, with TRBD1 matching 8 bases. CDR3 length: 16 residues. Germline V gives CDR1 SGHDT, CDR2 YYEEEE. With V trimmed by 3 bases and J by 1 base, 5 bases remained unmatched. Here the CDR3 reads CASSYWTGRNTGELFF. The DNA for the CDR3 is TGTGCCAGCAGCTACTGGACAGGGAGGAACACCGGGGAGCTGTTTTTT. The whole variable domain, filled in from reference TRBV5-6 and TRBJ2-2, reads DAGVTQSPTHLIKTRGQQVTLRCSPKSGHDTVSWYQQALGQGPQFIFQYYEEEERQRGNFPDRFSGHQFPNYSSELNVNALLLGDSALYLCASSYWTGRNTGELFFGEGSRLTVL.

This clonotype appeared many times. The rearrangement uses TRBV5-4 and TRBJ2-7; the match to TRBD1 covers 7 bases. The CDR3 contains 16 residues. Per germline, CDR1 SGHNT and CDR2 YYREEE (reference sequence). Unmatched junction bases numbered 11, after V lost 1 base and J lost 4 bases. The CDR3 reads CASSLMRQGESYEQYF. In DNA form, the CDR3 reads TGTGCCAGCAGCTTGATGCGACAGGGCGAATCATACGAGCAGTACTTC. The variable domain in full, with the rest retrieved from reference TRBV5-4 and TRBJ2-7, is ETGVTQSPTHLIKTRGQQVTLRCSSQSGHNTVSWYQQALGQGPQFIFQYYREEENGRGNFPPRFSGLQFPNYSSELNVNALELDDSALYLCASSLMRQGESYEQYFGPGTRLTVT.

A few counts support this clonotype. The V gene is TRBV5-1, the J gene TRBJ2-5, with 7 bases matching TRBD1. The CDR3 runs to 16 residues. V lost 2 bases and J lost 4; bases outside the gene matches: 11. CDR1 and CDR2 from the germline V gene are SGHRS and YFSETQ. The CDR3 sequence: CASSLSQTGLGETQYF. The CDR3 bases are TGCGCCAGCAGCTTAAGTCAGACAGGGCTCGGAGAGACCCAGTACTTC.

This clonotype appeared a few times. The CDR3 is CASSQVGGDDSSYNSPLHF. The CDR3 region has the DNA TGCGCCAGCAGCCAAGTTGGGGGGGACGACAGCTCCTATAATTCACCCCTCCACTTT. The chain uses TRBV4-3 and TRBJ1-6; TRBD1 is a possible D gene (5 bases). Trimming removed 1 base at V and 0 bases at J, with 16 bases between. Germline loops: CDR1 LGHNA, CDR2 YSLEER. CDR3 length: 19 residues.

This clonotype showed up just a few times. The V call is TRBV5-1, the J call TRBJ2-5; D is unresolved. CDR1 is SGHRS and CDR2 is YFSETQ in the germline V gene. This CDR3 region has 16 residues. The ends were cut back, 0 bases at V and 0 bases at J, with 12 bases in the middle. The CDR3 protein is CASSLALVGYQETQYF. The CDR3 DNA follows: TGCGCCAGCAGCTTGGCCCTCGTCGGATACCAAGAGACCCAGTACTTC.

The chain uses TRBV24-1 and TRBJ2-3; D unresolved. V was clipped by 2 bases and J by 0 bases, with 11 bases between them. The germline CDR1 and CDR2 sequences are KGHDR and SFDVKD. CDR3 size: 16 residues. CDR3 sequence reads: CATSDWVASSTDTQYF. The CDR3 DNA sequence: TGTGCCACCAGTGATTGGGTGGCAAGTAGCACAGATACGCAGTATTTT.

This clonotype was counted a few times. The chain joins TRBV20-1 to TRBJ1-4, with TRBD1 matching 7 bases. This CDR3 is 18 amino acids long. The V gene's germline CDR1 is DFQATT and CDR2 SNEGSKA (reference sequence). CDR3 in amino acids: CSAKDLTGAVGTNEKLFF. The CDR3 nucleotides read TGCAGCGCGAAGGACCTAACAGGGGCTGTTGGAACTAATGAAAAACTGTTTTTT.